These T cell receptor beta chains were read from a single sample in a study of circulating CD8 cells and anti-PD-1 response in melanoma. In TCRdb, the reads were re-called with MiXCR into one record per CDR3 protein. Among about 580 distinct CDR3 sequences listed, over 7.5% were seen once. This specimen was CD8+ T cells from PBMCs, taken at baseline or after one month of anti-PD-1 therapy (not recorded which). The receptors originated from a human donor with melanoma. Each CDR3 is given without its conserved first and last residue. Each record gives: V gene, CDR3 protein.

v_call: TRBV9
cdr3_aa: ASSTGLAGGTRQF

v_call: TRBV5-5
cdr3_aa: ASSLDLGTGGQPQH

v_call: TRBV27
cdr3_aa: ASSPFEVGAYSEQF

v_call: TRBV4-2
cdr3_aa: ASSHWTSQETQY

v_call: TRBV9
cdr3_aa: ASSVGPLPRPSYEQY

v_call: TRBV6-2/TRBV6-3
cdr3_aa: ASIPQGGSTQY

v_call: TRBV27
cdr3_aa: ASSVEANYGYT

v_call: TRBV27
cdr3_aa: ASSFLTPYNEQF

v_call: TRBV18
cdr3_aa: ASSPQLQGITYEQY

v_call: TRBV3-1
cdr3_aa: ASSQDGRTTEAF

v_call: TRBV19
cdr3_aa: ASSATSGLYNEQF

v_call: TRBV12-3/TRBV12-4
cdr3_aa: ASSLEGRRKQPQH

v_call: TRBV20-1
cdr3_aa: SATGQAIQGGNQPQH

v_call: TRBV19
cdr3_aa: ATLTQKNTGELF

v_call: TRBV10-3
cdr3_aa: AISAFSGLSYEQY

v_call: TRBV19
cdr3_aa: ASSTTSGDYNEQF

v_call: TRBV16
cdr3_aa: ASSQSNRGGREQF

v_call: TRBV28
cdr3_aa: ASSERQGHQPQH

v_call: TRBV12-3/TRBV12-4
cdr3_aa: ASSLQGYGANVLT

v_call: TRBV2
cdr3_aa: ASTRGAEGDEQF

v_call: TRBV9
cdr3_aa: ASSTGSGGADNEQF

v_call: TRBV18
cdr3_aa: ASSPPGGNTIY

v_call: TRBV19
cdr3_aa: ASSINSNTEAF

v_call: TRBV15
cdr3_aa: ATSHSSYNEQF

v_call: TRBV28
cdr3_aa: ASSISGTGGFEQY

v_call: TRBV6-1
cdr3_aa: ASRSGGDHSSYNEQF

v_call: TRBV28
cdr3_aa: ASSPPGQGRNTEAF

v_call: TRBV24-1
cdr3_aa: ATSDPRGDLRGQY

v_call: TRBV29-1
cdr3_aa: SVQPPGRGLNTGELF

v_call: TRBV4-2
cdr3_aa: ASSQERETQY

v_call: TRBV27
cdr3_aa: ASSLSTGNYGYT

v_call: TRBV2
cdr3_aa: ASRKSLDRGGTEAF

v_call: TRBV19
cdr3_aa: ASSMQGLGELF

v_call: TRBV29-1
cdr3_aa: SVGTGSNTEAF

v_call: TRBV2
cdr3_aa: ASSEVGTSEF

v_call: TRBV19
cdr3_aa: ASSIDSPEAF

v_call: TRBV27
cdr3_aa: ASKGQAFGEQY

v_call: TRBV14
cdr3_aa: ASSHGLRAYNEQF

v_call: TRBV7-9
cdr3_aa: ASSLDNRAEQY

v_call: TRBV28
cdr3_aa: ASSLPLPDRVYGYT

v_call: TRBV14
cdr3_aa: ASSPGGASTDTQY

v_call: TRBV27
cdr3_aa: ASSFELESTDTQY

v_call: TRBV19
cdr3_aa: ASSMGWNEQF

v_call: TRBV19
cdr3_aa: ASSVSGGTGELF

v_call: TRBV12-3/TRBV12-4
cdr3_aa: ASSFGQMNEQY

v_call: TRBV28
cdr3_aa: AGSLEGLLSTDTQY

v_call: TRBV2
cdr3_aa: ASSKPNSGANVLT

v_call: TRBV4-1
cdr3_aa: ASSQDGSTIY

v_call: TRBV19
cdr3_aa: ASSYRILTDTQY

v_call: TRBV19
cdr3_aa: ASSLGKTGTEAF

v_call: TRBV30
cdr3_aa: AWSLTGGTGELF

v_call: TRBV12-3/TRBV12-4
cdr3_aa: ASSRGTGELF

v_call: TRBV12-3/TRBV12-4
cdr3_aa: ASSLKPGREQY

v_call: TRBV9
cdr3_aa: ASSVDGGDGYT

v_call: TRBV2
cdr3_aa: ASHPTGTGDYEQY

v_call: TRBV4-1
cdr3_aa: ASSHVRGAGEETQY

v_call: TRBV5-5
cdr3_aa: ASSLVGAGPNVLT

v_call: TRBV5-4
cdr3_aa: ASSSQDRDHEQY

v_call: TRBV19
cdr3_aa: ASSISGNTEAF

v_call: TRBV5-4
cdr3_aa: ASSLDGGSYNEQF